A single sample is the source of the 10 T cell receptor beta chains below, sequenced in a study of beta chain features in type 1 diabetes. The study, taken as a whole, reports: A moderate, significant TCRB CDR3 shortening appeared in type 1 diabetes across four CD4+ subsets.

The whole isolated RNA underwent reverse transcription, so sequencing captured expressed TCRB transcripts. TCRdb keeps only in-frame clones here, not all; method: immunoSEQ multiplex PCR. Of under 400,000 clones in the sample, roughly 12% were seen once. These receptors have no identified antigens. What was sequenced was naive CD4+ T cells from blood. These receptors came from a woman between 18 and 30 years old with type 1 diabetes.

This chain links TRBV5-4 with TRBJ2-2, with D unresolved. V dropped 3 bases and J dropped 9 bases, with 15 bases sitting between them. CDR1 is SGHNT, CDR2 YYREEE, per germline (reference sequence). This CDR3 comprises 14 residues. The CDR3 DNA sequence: TGTGCCAGCAGCTCTACAGAGCAGACCAGGGAGCTGTTTTTT. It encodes CASSSTEQTRELFF.

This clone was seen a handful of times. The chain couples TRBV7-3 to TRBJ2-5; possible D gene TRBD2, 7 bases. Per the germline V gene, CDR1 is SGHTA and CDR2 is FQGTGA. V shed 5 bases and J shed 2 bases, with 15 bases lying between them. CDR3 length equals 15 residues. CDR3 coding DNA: TGTGCCAGCAGCCCTCAGGGGACTATACAAGAGACCCAGTACTTC. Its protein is CASSPQGTIQETQYF.

The CDR3 DNA is TGTGCCAGCAGCTTAGACCAGGGGCTCCATTCACCCCTCCACTTT. Encoded protein: CASSLDQGLHSPLHF. The chain recombines TRBV7-9 with TRBJ1-6; a weak D match, TRBD1 (6 bases). Trimming took 1 base from V and 8 from J, leaving 12 bases between them. Germline assignment: CDR1 SEHNR and CDR2 FQNEAQ (reference sequence). The CDR3 length is 15 residues.

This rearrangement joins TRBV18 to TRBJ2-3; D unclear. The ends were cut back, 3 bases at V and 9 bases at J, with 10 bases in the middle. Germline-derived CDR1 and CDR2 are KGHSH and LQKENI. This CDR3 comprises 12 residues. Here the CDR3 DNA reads TGTGCCAGCTCACCCGCGAAGGAGACGCAGTATTTT. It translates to CASSPAKETQYF.

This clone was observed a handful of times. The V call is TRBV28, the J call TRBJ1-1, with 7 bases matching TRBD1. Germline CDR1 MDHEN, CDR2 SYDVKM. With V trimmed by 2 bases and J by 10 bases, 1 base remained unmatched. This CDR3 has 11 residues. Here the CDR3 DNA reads TGTGCCAGCAGTTTAAGACAGGGAGCTTTCTTT. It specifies CASSLRQGAFF.

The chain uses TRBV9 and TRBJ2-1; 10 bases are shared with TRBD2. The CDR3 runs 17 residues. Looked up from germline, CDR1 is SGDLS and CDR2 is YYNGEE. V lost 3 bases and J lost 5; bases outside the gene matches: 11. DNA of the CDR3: TGTGCCAGCAGCGCGGGGGGAGCGGGAGGGAGGAACAATGAGCAGTTCTTC. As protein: CASSAGGAGGRNNEQFF.

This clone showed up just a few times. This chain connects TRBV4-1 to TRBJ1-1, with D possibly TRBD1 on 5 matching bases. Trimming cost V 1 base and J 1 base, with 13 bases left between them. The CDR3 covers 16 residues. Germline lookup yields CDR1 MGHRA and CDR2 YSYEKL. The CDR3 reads CASSQVEGPRNTEAFF. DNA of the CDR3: TGCGCCAGCAGCCAAGTGGAGGGGCCACGGAACACTGAAGCTTTCTTT.

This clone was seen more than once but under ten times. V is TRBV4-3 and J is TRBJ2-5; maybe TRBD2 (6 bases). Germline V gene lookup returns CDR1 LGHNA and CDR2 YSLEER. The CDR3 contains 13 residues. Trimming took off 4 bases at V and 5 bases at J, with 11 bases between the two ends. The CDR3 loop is CASSRAGGETQYF. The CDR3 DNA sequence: TGCGCCAGCAGCCGTGCAGGAGGGGAGACCCAGTACTTC.

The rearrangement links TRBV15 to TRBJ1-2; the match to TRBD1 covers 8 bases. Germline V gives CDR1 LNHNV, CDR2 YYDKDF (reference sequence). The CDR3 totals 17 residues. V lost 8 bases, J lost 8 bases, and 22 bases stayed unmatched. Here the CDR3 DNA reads TGTGCCACCGGCAACTACCCTCGGACAGGGAGGATCGAAGGCTACACCTTC. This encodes CATGNYPRTGRIEGYTF.

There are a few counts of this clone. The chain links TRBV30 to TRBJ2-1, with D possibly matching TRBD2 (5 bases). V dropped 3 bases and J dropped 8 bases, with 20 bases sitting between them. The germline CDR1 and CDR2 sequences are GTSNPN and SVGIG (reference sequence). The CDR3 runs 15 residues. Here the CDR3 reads CAWRRVTRAGYEQFF. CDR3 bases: TGTGCCTGGAGGAGGGTCACGAGGGCGGGTTATGAGCAGTTCTTC. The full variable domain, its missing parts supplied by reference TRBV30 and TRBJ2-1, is SQTIHQWPATLVQPVGSPLSLECTVEGTSNPNLYWYRQAAGRGLQLLFYSVGIGQISSEVPQNLSASRPQDRQFILSSKKLLLSDSGFYLCAWRRVTRAGYEQFFGPGTRLTVL.